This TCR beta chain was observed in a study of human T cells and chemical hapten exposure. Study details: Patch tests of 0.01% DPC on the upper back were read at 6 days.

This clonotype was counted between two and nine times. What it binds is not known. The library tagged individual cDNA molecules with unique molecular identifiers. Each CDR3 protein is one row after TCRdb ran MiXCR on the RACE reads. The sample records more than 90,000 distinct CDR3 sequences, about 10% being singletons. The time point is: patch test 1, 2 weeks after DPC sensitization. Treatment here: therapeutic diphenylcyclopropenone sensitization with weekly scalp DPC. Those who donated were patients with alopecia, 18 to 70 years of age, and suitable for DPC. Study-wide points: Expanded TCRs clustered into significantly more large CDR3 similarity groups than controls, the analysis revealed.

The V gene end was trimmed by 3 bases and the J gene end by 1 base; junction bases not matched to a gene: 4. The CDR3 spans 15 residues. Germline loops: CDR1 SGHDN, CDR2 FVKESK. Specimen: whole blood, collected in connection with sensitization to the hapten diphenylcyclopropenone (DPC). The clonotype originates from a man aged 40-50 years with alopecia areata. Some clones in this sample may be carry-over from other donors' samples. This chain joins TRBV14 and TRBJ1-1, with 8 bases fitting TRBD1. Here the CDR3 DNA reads TGTGCCAGCAGCCAGAGGACAGGGAAGAACACTGAAGCTTTCTTT. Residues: CASSQRTGKNTEAFF.